These 8 T cell receptor beta chains share one sample of origin, sequenced in a study of T-cell reconstitution after alpha-beta-depleted transplantation in children. As it was prepared, the TCRbeta library received unique molecular identifiers. TCRdb re-called the PCR reads through MiXCR, storing one row per CDR3 protein. This sample has approximately 240,000 distinct CDR3 sequences, with 7.5% to 10% found just once. Sequences were derived from PBMCs from the stem cell graft donor, sampled from the stem cell graft. These receptors were collected from a human donor who donated a stem cell graft to a child with SCID.

Concerning this clonotype itself: A much larger clone lies a single base off, so this may be a read error. As DNA, the CDR3 is TGCGCCAGCAGCGATACTAGCGGGGCGAGCAGGGAGCTGTTTTTT. Its protein product is CASSDTSGASRELFF. The chain couples TRBV5-1 to TRBJ2-2; 10 bases are shared with TRBD2. V shed 4 bases, J shed 9 bases, and the junction held 9 bases outside the gene matches. The CDR3 has 15 amino acids. Germline V CDR1 and CDR2: SGHRS, YFSETQ. Complete variable domain (other parts from reference TRBV5-1 and TRBJ2-2): KAGVTQTPRYLIKTRGQQVTLSCSPISGHRSVSWYQQTPGQGLQFLFEYFSETQRNKGNFPGRFSGRQFSNSRSEMNVSTLELGDSALYLCASSDTSGASRELFFGEGSRLTVL.

This rearrangement joins TRBV10-3 to TRBJ1-1; D remains ambiguous. The CDR3 sequence is 12 residues long. V was clipped by 10 bases and J by 1 base, with 10 bases between them. Germline V gene sequence: CDR1 ENHRY, CDR2 SYGVKD. DNA for the CDR3: TGTGCCACCGGGAGGGCGAACACTGAAGCTTTCTTT. Encoded protein: CATGRANTEAFF.

This clonotype was observed at least ten times. The chain combines TRBV12-3 or TRBV12-4 with TRBJ1-1, with 9 bases that match TRBD1. The CDR3 is made up of 15 amino acids. The junction had 7 bases not matched to a gene; V was cut back by 6 bases and J by 2 bases. This CDR3 is CASRPRDRENTEAFF. The CDR3 nucleotides read TGTGCCAGCAGACCGAGGGACAGGGAAAACACTGAAGCTTTCTTT.

This clonotype was detected ten times or more. This chain connects TRBV12-3 or TRBV12-4 to TRBJ2-4, with TRBD1 as a possible D gene (5 bases). The germline V and J ends were trimmed by 0 bases and 0 bases, with 9 bases remaining between them. The CDR3 sequence is 16 residues long. The CDR3 DNA is TGTGCCAGCAGTTTAGCCGACAGTTTAGCCAAAAACATTCAGTACTTC. Protein sequence: CASSLADSLAKNIQYF.

There are many counts of this clonotype. The gene calls are TRBV5-6 and TRBJ1-4; D gene uncertain. This CDR3 has 14 amino acids. Germline values: CDR1 SGHDT, CDR2 YYEEEE. Trimming removed 5 bases at V and 5 bases at J, with 13 bases between. The CDR3 DNA follows: TGTGCCAGCAGACCCCGGGCGAGGAATGAAAAACTGTTTTTT. This codes for CASRPRARNEKLFF.

This clonotype appeared many times. This chain joins TRBV7-3 and TRBJ2-2; D is undetermined. V was shortened by 3 bases and J by 1 base, with 6 bases between the two germline ends. CDR1 is SGHTA, CDR2 FQGTGA, per germline. This CDR3 contains 14 residues. CDR3 nucleotides: TGTGCCAGCAGCTTCGGAAGGAACACCGGGGAGCTGTTTTTT. Protein product: CASSFGRNTGELFF.

V and J are TRBV9 and TRBJ2-1; 8 bases match TRBD2. The germline V gene encodes CDR1 SGDLS and CDR2 YYNGEE. Trimming cost V 0 bases and J 12 bases; bases outside gene matches: 17. The CDR3 contains 17 residues. CDR3 protein: CASSVEVSGGAQFGQFF. The CDR3 bases are TGTGCCAGCAGCGTAGAGGTTTCGGGGGGGGCCCAATTCGGGCAGTTCTTC.

This clonotype was detected ten times or more. The J gene is TRBJ2-6, the V gene TRBV20-1; no reliable D call. Germline CDR1 DFQATT, CDR2 SNEGSKA (reference sequence). Deletions cut 0 bases from V and 3 bases from J, with 6 bases between. This CDR3 has 14 residues. CDR3 coding DNA: TGCAGTGCTAGAGAATACAGTGGGGCCAACGTCCTGACTTTC. The encoded protein is CSAREYSGANVLTF.